These 9 T cell receptor beta chains originate from one sample sequenced in a study of vaccination effects on CD4 cells after COVID-19. Sequenced by immunoSEQ multiplex PCR; TCRdb stores in-frame clones only, minus some. The sample gives about 73,000 clones, nearly 75% of which show up once; about 2.5% is in the top ten. These receptors lack a known antigen. Having been cultured for around ten days, the cells underwent CD4+ T cell isolation. Of the BNT162b2 and mRNA-1273 vaccines, participants received two doses of one or the other. This sample comprised CD4+ T cells from PBMCs cultured without peptide, obtained after COVID-19 vaccination. Every receptor here comes from a human donor who received a COVID-19 vaccine.

The V gene is TRBV6-6, the J gene TRBJ2-1, with TRBD1 matching 7 bases. V was clipped by 8 bases and J by 1 base; unmatched bases: 5. CDR1 MNHNY and CDR2 SVGAGI come from the germline V gene (reference sequence). The CDR3 runs to 14 residues. CDR3 sequence (DNA): TGTGCCAGCCGCCGGGACAGTTCCTACAATGAGCAGTTCTTC. This translates into CASRRDSSYNEQFF.

This clone was detected a few times. DNA for the CDR3: TGTGCCGCGGGAGACTACGAGCAGTACGTC. Protein product: CAAGDYEQYV. The chain links TRBV6-6 to TRBJ2-7, with 7 bases fitting TRBD2. V lost 11 bases to trimming and J lost 3 bases; unmatched junction nucleotides: 1. The CDR3 has 10 amino acids. The V gene's germline CDR1 is MNHNY and CDR2 SVGAGI (reference sequence).

The V gene is TRBV6-6, the J gene TRBJ1-5, with unresolved D. Germline assignment: CDR1 MNHNY and CDR2 SVGAGI (reference sequence). The CDR3 is made up of 13 amino acids. V lost 2 bases to trimming and J lost 4 bases, with 6 bases between them. Written as DNA, the CDR3 is TGTGCCAGCAGTTACGCGGGAAATCAGCCCCAGCATTTT. It yields the protein CASSYAGNQPQHF.

This chain joins TRBV28 and TRBJ1-4; D is perhaps TRBD1 (5 bases). The V end lost 6 bases, the J end lost 5 bases, and 10 bases lay between the germline ends. The CDR3 has 13 amino acids. Germline CDR1 reads MDHEN; CDR2 reads SYDVKM. In DNA form, the CDR3 reads TGTGCCAGCAGGCCAGGGCAAAATGAAAAACTGTTTTTT. Translation: CASRPGQNEKLFF.

The chain employs TRBV6-5 and TRBJ2-7, with D possibly matching TRBD1 (6 bases). The germline gives CDR1 MNHEY, CDR2 SVGAGI. The CDR3 extends over 14 amino acids. DNA of the CDR3: TGTGCCGCAGGGCAGGGGCCGAGCTCCTACGAGCAGCACGTC. This codes for CAAGQGPSSYEQHV.

This chain uses TRBV24-1 with TRBJ1-5, with D possibly being TRBD1 (5 bases). With 11 bases removed from V and 6 bases from J, the gap between germline ends came to 13 bases. There are 12 residues in the CDR3. Germline loops: CDR1 KGHDR, CDR2 SFDVKD. CDR3 sequence: CANFPGPQPQHF. The DNA of the CDR3 is TGTGCCAACTTTCCAGGGCCTCAGCCCCAGCATTTT.

The rearrangement uses TRBV5-1 and TRBJ1-1; D remains unclear. V lost 4 bases to trimming and J lost 5 bases, with 18 bases between them. CDR1 is SGHRS and CDR2 is YFSETQ in the germline V gene. The CDR3 runs to 15 residues. The CDR3 spells CASSPGSEGRTEAFF. In nucleotides, the CDR3 is TGCGCCAGCAGCCCGGGCTCGGAGGGAAGGACTGAAGCTTTCTTT.

This clone was found a few times. V is TRBV7-3 and J is TRBJ1-3; D ambiguous. V gave up 5 bases and J gave up 0 bases, with 5 bases separating them. CDR3 length equals 13 residues. From germline, CDR1 is SGHTA and CDR2 FQGTGA. CDR3 in amino acids: CASSPNSGNTIYF. The CDR3 DNA is TGTGCCAGCAGCCCAAACTCTGGAAACACCATATATTTT.

About this clone: An end of the junction differs from the germline gene, which may be a read error. V is TRBV11-3 and J is TRBJ1-3; D is unresolved. Germline loops: CDR1 SGHNT, CDR2 YENEEA. The CDR3 totals 15 residues. This CDR3 is CTSSRDGVEGNTIYF. The CDR3 DNA reads as TGTACCAGCAGCCGCGACGGGGTAGAAGGAAACACCATATATTTT.